This entry lists 32 T cell receptor beta chains sequenced from one sample in a study of shared T cell receptors in the human thymus. Assay: immunoSEQ multiplex PCR; the TCRdb copy retains only in-frame clones and omits some. The profile covers under 700,000 clones, with around 78% appearing a single time and more than 0.01% taken by the ten largest. These sequences were also reported in another study, on human thymus T cells.

The sequenced sample consisted of thymocytes. These receptors all come from a boy under two years old with a congenital heart defect.

The V and J genes are TRBV28 and TRBJ2-3, with D perhaps TRBD1 (6 bases). Germline CDR1 reads MDHEN; CDR2 reads SYDVKM. The ends were cut back, 3 bases at V and 1 base at J, with 11 bases in the middle. The CDR3 contains 15 residues. CDR3 DNA: TGTGCCAGCAGTTTCCCAGGGGACCGCACAGATACGCAGTATTTT. It yields the protein CASSFPGDRTDTQYF.

The rearrangement uses TRBV27 and TRBJ2-7; 8 bases line up with TRBD2. The J segment lost 5 bases and the V segment lost 7 bases, leaving 7 bases of the junction unmatched. CDR1 is MNHEY, CDR2 SMNVEV, per germline (reference sequence). There are 13 residues in the CDR3. The CDR3 spells CASTPGGAHEQYF. CDR3 nucleotide sequence: TGTGCCAGCACCCCGGGGGGGGCCCACGAGCAGTACTTC.

The rearrangement links TRBV7-9 to TRBJ2-3; D perhaps matches TRBD1 (5 bases). Per germline, CDR1 SEHNR and CDR2 FQNEAQ (reference sequence). This CDR3 has 16 amino acids. V was pared by 1 base and J by 2 bases, with 13 bases between. The CDR3 DNA reads as TGTGCCAGCAGCTTAGGGACACGCCCTAACACAGATACGCAGTATTTT. Translating it yields CASSLGTRPNTDTQYF.

The rearrangement links TRBV5-6 to TRBJ1-6; 8 bases align to TRBD1. CDR1 is SGHDT, CDR2 YYEEEE, per germline. The CDR3 sequence is 15 residues long. Trimming took 3 bases from V and 8 from J; bases not matched to a gene: 7. DNA for the CDR3: TGTGCCAGCAGCTACGGACAGGGCATTGATTCACCCCTCCACTTT. Protein: CASSYGQGIDSPLHF.

The chain couples TRBV7-3 to TRBJ2-7; D is undetermined. Germline V gene data show CDR1 as SGHTA and CDR2 as FQGTGA. V lost 2 bases and J lost 9, with 11 bases in between. The CDR3 consists of 12 residues. The CDR3 reads CASSLYALGQYF. The CDR3 region has the DNA TGTGCCAGCAGCTTATACGCCCTAGGGCAGTACTTC.

The chain has TRBV5-6 and TRBJ1-4; TRBD1 agrees at 9 bases. After removal of 3 bases from V and 6 bases from J, the junction contained 3 bases not matched to a gene. The CDR3 totals 14 residues. Germline V lookup: CDR1 SGHDT, CDR2 YYEEEE. CDR3 loop: CASSWTGEDEKLFF. Written as DNA, the CDR3 is TGTGCCAGCAGCTGGACAGGGGAGGATGAAAAACTGTTTTTT.

The rearrangement joins TRBV9 to TRBJ2-7; 8 bases match TRBD1. J gave up 5 bases and V 4 bases, and 11 bases lay outside the gene matches. This CDR3 is built from 15 residues. Germline assignment: CDR1 SGDLS and CDR2 YYNGEE. The CDR3 protein is CASSPAGQGTHEQYF. The CDR3 bases are TGTGCCAGCAGCCCAGCCGGACAGGGTACCCACGAGCAGTACTTC. The full variable domain, its missing parts supplied by reference TRBV9 and TRBJ2-7, is DSGVTQTPKHLITATGQRVTLRCSPRSGDLSVYWYQQSLDQGLQFLIQYYNGEERAKGNILERFSAQQFPDLHSELNLSSLELGDSALYFCASSPAGQGTHEQYFGPGTRLTVT.

The chain has TRBV4-1 and TRBJ2-1; 11 nucleotides agree with TRBD2. The CDR3 loop spans 19 amino acids. Unmatched junction bases numbered 16, after V lost 1 base and J lost 8 bases. Per the germline V gene, CDR1 is MGHRA and CDR2 is YSYEKL. CDR3 DNA sequence: TGCGCCAGCAGCCAAGGTGTAGCGGGAGGGACTATCCAGGGCCATGAGCAGTTCTTC. The encoded protein is CASSQGVAGGTIQGHEQFF.

This chain links TRBV6-1 with TRBJ2-7; D not resolved. V gave up 3 bases and J gave up 0 bases, with 9 bases separating them. Germline V gene lookup returns CDR1 MNHNS and CDR2 SASEGT. There are 14 residues in the CDR3. In DNA, the CDR3 is TGTGCCAGCAGTGACGCCCCTAGCTCCTACGAGCAGTACTTC. Encoded protein: CASSDAPSSYEQYF.

The J gene is TRBJ2-4, the V gene TRBV9; TRBD2 matches at 14 bases. Germline-derived CDR1 and CDR2 are SGDLS and YYNGEE. V trimming: 4 bases; J trimming: 0 bases; junction bases outside the gene matches: 12. This CDR3 comprises 20 residues. In nucleotides, the CDR3 is TGTGCCAGCAGCCCTAATGGGGGGACTAGCGGGAGTACAGCCAAAAACATTCAGTACTTC. Encoded protein: CASSPNGGTSGSTAKNIQYF.

This chain connects TRBV11-2 to TRBJ1-3; D might be TRBD1 (6 bases). V was trimmed by 1 base and J by 0 bases, leaving 13 bases between them. The CDR3 sequence is 17 residues long. CDR1 is SGHAT, CDR2 FQNNGV, per germline. CDR3 protein: CASSLAPRGCSGNTIYF. CDR3 nucleotides: TGTGCCAGCAGCTTAGCCCCCAGGGGTTGCTCTGGAAACACCATATATTTT. The full variable domain, in which reference TRBV11-2 and TRBJ1-3 provide the parts outside the CDR3, is EAGVAQSPRYKIIEKRQSVAFWCNPISGHATLYWYQQILGQGPKLLIQFQNNGVVDDSQLPKDRFSAERLKGVDSTLKIQPAKLEDSAVYLCASSLAPRGCSGNTIYFGEGSWLTVV.

CDR3 DNA sequence: TGTGCCAGCAGCTTGCGGGGAGGTGATGGCTACACCTTC. It is translated as CASSLRGGDGYTF. The chain employs TRBV5-6 and TRBJ1-2; D unresolved. CDR3 length: 13 residues. Per germline, CDR1 SGHDT and CDR2 YYEEEE. Trimming cost V 1 base and J 6 bases, with 10 bases left between them.

This chain connects TRBV20-1 to TRBJ2-5; TRBD1 is a possible D gene (6 bases). The V and J ends lost 4 bases and 7 bases respectively, with 10 bases between them. CDR1 and CDR2 (germline): DFQATT, SNEGSKA (reference sequence). This CDR3 comprises 11 residues. The DNA for the CDR3 is TGCAGTGCTAAGGGGGTGGGGACCCAGTACTTC. Translated: CSAKGVGTQYF.

Comment on this clone: One end of the junction fails to match germline, which may point to a read error. The same CDR3 can be traced to other DNA sequences in this sample. This chain uses TRBV4-3 with TRBJ2-7, with unresolved D. The CDR3 contains 17 residues. CDR1 and CDR2 from the germline V gene are LGHNA and YSLEER. The CDR3 region has the DNA TGCGCCAGCAGTCAAGATCTTGGGCAGAAGAGCTCCTACGAGCAGTACTTC. As protein: CASSQDLGQKSSYEQYF.

The chain couples TRBV19 to TRBJ2-2; D gene unclear. Germline CDR1 LNHDA, CDR2 SQIVND (reference sequence). CDR3 length: 11 residues. Between the trimmed V and J ends, which lost 6 bases and 6 bases, there was a span of 5 bases. The chain's CDR3 is CASSLSGELFF. For the CDR3, the DNA is TGTGCCAGTAGCCTATCCGGGGAGCTGTTTTTT.

The genes are TRBV6-1 and TRBJ1-4; 11 bases agree with TRBD1. Trimming at V came to 4 bases and at J to 8 bases, leaving 3 bases not matched to a gene. CDR1 and CDR2 from the germline V gene are MNHNS and SASEGT. This CDR3 has 14 residues. The CDR3 nucleotides read TGTGCCAGCAGTGGCCGGGACAGGGGGGAAAAACTGTTTTTT. Protein product: CASSGRDRGEKLFF.

This chain connects TRBV2 to TRBJ1-1; unclear D gene. V was clipped by 3 bases and J by 5 bases, with 16 bases between them. Germline V gene lookup returns CDR1 SNHLY and CDR2 FYNNEI. This CDR3 spans 15 amino acids. The CDR3 here is CASSDVPGRKTEAFF. DNA of the CDR3: TGTGCCAGCAGTGATGTCCCGGGGAGGAAAACTGAAGCTTTCTTT. The full variable domain, in which reference TRBV2 and TRBJ1-1 provide the parts outside the CDR3, is EPEVTQTPSHQVTQMGQEVILRCVPISNHLYFYWYRQILGQKVEFLVSFYNNEISEKSEIFDDQFSVERPDGSNFTLKIRSTKLEDSAMYFCASSDVPGRKTEAFFGQGTRLTVV.

The chain employs TRBV27 and TRBJ2-3; 13 positions agree with TRBD2. The CDR3 has 18 residues. V lost 3 bases, J lost 1 base, and 7 bases stayed unmatched. Germline V gene data show CDR1 as MNHEY and CDR2 as SMNVEV (reference sequence). The chain's CDR3 is CASSFGTSGKEGTDTQYF. The CDR3 DNA sequence: TGTGCCAGCAGTTTTGGGACTAGCGGGAAAGAGGGCACAGATACGCAGTATTTT.

The chain couples TRBV19 to TRBJ2-7; 7 bases align to TRBD1. V trimming: 5 bases; J trimming: 2 bases; junction bases outside the gene matches: 6. CDR3 length: 14 residues. Germline values: CDR1 LNHDA, CDR2 SQIVND (reference sequence). CDR3 sequence (DNA): TGTGCCAGTAGTCTTCGGGACAGTACCTACGAGCAGTACTTC. It yields the protein CASSLRDSTYEQYF.

The gene calls are TRBV18 and TRBJ2-1; 12 bases are shared with TRBD2. Germline CDR1 and CDR2: KGHSH and LQKENI. The CDR3 is 17 residues long. Germline trimming cut 0 bases from V and 7 bases from J; bases unmatched to any gene: 7. This CDR3 reads CASSPPRLAGERNEQFF. CDR3 nucleotides: TGTGCCAGCTCACCACCCCGACTAGCGGGAGAGAGGAATGAGCAGTTCTTC.

This chain joins TRBV19 and TRBJ2-1; TRBD2 matches at 7 bases. V dropped 6 bases and J dropped 8; count of bases not matched to a gene: 7. The germline gives CDR1 LNHDA, CDR2 SQIVND (reference sequence). The length of the CDR3 is 13 residues. CDR3 DNA sequence: TGTGCCAGTAGCCTCGGGAGGCCCCATGAGCAGTTCTTC. Amino acid sequence: CASSLGRPHEQFF.

The chain uses TRBV7-6 and TRBJ2-7; D call uncertain. Trimming removed 1 base from V and 1 base from J, with 8 bases in between. CDR3 length: 14 amino acids. The germline V gene has CDR1 SGHVS and CDR2 FNYEAQ. CDR3 sequence reads: CASSLVRESYEQYF. The CDR3 DNA follows: TGTGCCAGCAGCTTAGTTCGCGAATCCTACGAGCAGTACTTC. Full variable domain (remainder filled in from reference TRBV7-6 and TRBJ2-7): GAGVSQSPRYKVTKRGQDVALRCDPISGHVSLYWYRQALGQGPEFLTYFNYEAQQDKSGLPNDRFSAERPEGSISTLTIQRTEQRDSAMYRCASSLVRESYEQYFGPGTRLTVT.

This clone was seen a handful of times. The chain uses TRBV6-5 and TRBJ2-7; D ambiguous. V gave up 5 bases and J gave up 0 bases, with 14 bases separating them. From germline, CDR1 is MNHEY and CDR2 SVGAGI. The CDR3 is 15 residues long. The CDR3 loop reads CASSNNSYSSYEQYF. The CDR3 DNA reads as TGTGCCAGCAGTAACAACAGTTATAGCTCCTACGAGCAGTACTTC.

The gene calls are TRBV10-3 and TRBJ2-3; the match to TRBD2 covers 12 bases. The CDR3 extends over 17 amino acids. Germline trimming cut 4 bases from V and 0 bases from J; bases unmatched to any gene: 5. CDR1 is ENHRY and CDR2 is SYGVKD in the germline V gene. CDR3 nucleotides: TGTGCCATCAGTGCGTCTAGCGGGAGGGAAAGCACAGATACGCAGTATTTT. Translated, it gives CAISASSGRESTDTQYF.

This clone has only one observation. This sequence joins TRBV9 and TRBJ2-7; 8 nucleotides line up with TRBD2. CDR1 and CDR2 (germline): SGDLS, YYNGEE. J was trimmed by 4 bases and V by 0 bases; bases with no gene match: 3. The CDR3 length is 14 residues. The CDR3 DNA follows: TGTGCCAGCAGCGTAGGATCGGGAGGGTACGAGCAGTACTTC. Encoded protein: CASSVGSGGYEQYF.

The genes are TRBV10-2 and TRBJ1-2; a weak D match, TRBD1 (5 bases). This CDR3 region has 14 residues. Germline CDR1 is WSHSY and CDR2 is SAAADI. V was cut by 8 bases and J by 2 bases, with 15 bases left in between. CDR3 nucleotides: TGCGCCAGCGGGGGGGGTTGGGGGAACTATGGCTACACCTTC. It specifies CASGGGWGNYGYTF.

The J gene is TRBJ1-2, the V gene TRBV27; unclear D gene. Germline values: CDR1 MNHEY, CDR2 SMNVEV (reference sequence). V lost 6 bases to trimming and J lost 5 bases, with 10 bases between them. This CDR3 region has 12 residues. The CDR3 nucleotides are TGTGCCAGCAGCGGGGAAGGGTATGGCTACACCTTC. This gives the protein CASSGEGYGYTF.

The chain combines TRBV28 with TRBJ2-5, with a weak D call TRBD2 (6 bases). The CDR3 length is 17 residues. V lost 4 bases to trimming and J lost 4 bases, with 22 bases between them. Germline V gene sequence: CDR1 MDHEN, CDR2 SYDVKM. The chain's CDR3 is CASSSQEEGEEGETQYF. CDR3 DNA sequence: TGTGCCAGCAGTTCGCAGGAGGAGGGAGAGGAAGGAGAGACCCAGTACTTC.

The V call is TRBV5-1, the J call TRBJ2-1; D possibly corresponds to TRBD2 (6 bases). CDR3 length: 18 amino acids. CDR1 and CDR2 from the germline V gene are SGHRS and YFSETQ. Trimming shortened V by 3 bases and J by 6 bases, and 25 bases separated the two germline ends. CDR3 coding DNA: TGCGCCAGCAGCTATAGCAATCCGGGACTCACATCGGCCAATGAGCAGTTCTTC. Amino acids: CASSYSNPGLTSANEQFF.

The chain combines TRBV12-5 with TRBJ2-5, with TRBD1 matching over 8 bases. Losses at the gene ends were 4 bases for V and 7 bases for J; bases not matched to a gene: 17. The germline V gene has CDR1 LGHNT and CDR2 FRNRAP. The CDR3 runs 17 residues. CDR3 region: CASGWRKQGVLNGTQYF. The CDR3 DNA sequence: TGTGCTAGTGGTTGGCGGAAACAGGGGGTACTAAATGGGACCCAGTACTTC.

The rearrangement uses TRBV5-1 and TRBJ2-3; 7 bases agree with TRBD2. The length of the CDR3 is 15 residues. CDR1 SGHRS and CDR2 YFSETQ come from the germline V gene. V gave up 7 bases and J gave up 3 bases; unmatched junction bases: 11. DNA for the CDR3: TGCGCCAGCCTCCCCCTCGCGGGGGAAACAGATACGCAGTATTTT. Translation gives CASLPLAGETDTQYF.

The chain employs TRBV6-5 and TRBJ1-5, with TRBD1 as a possible D gene (6 bases). Germline V gives CDR1 MNHEY, CDR2 SVGAGI. The CDR3 runs 14 residues. The V end lost 7 bases, the J end lost 9 bases, and 19 bases lay between the germline ends. DNA for the CDR3: TGTGCCAGCACCCGAACTACAGGGTCTTGGCCCCAGCATTTT. It translates to CASTRTTGSWPQHF.